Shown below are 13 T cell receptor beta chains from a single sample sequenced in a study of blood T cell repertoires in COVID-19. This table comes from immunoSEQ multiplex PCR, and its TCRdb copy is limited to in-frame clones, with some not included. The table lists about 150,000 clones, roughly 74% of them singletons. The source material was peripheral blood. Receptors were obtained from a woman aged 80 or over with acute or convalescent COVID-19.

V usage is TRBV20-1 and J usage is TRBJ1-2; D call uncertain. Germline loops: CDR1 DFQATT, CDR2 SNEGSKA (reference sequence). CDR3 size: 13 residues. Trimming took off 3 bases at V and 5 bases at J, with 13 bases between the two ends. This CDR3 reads CSASDGRLYGYTF. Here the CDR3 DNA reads TGCAGTGCTAGTGACGGGAGATTATATGGCTACACCTTC.

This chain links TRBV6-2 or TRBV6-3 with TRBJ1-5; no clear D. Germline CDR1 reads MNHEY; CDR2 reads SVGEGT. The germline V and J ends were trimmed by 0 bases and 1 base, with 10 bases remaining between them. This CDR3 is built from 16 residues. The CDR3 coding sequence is TGTGCCAGCAGTTACTCGCCGGTAGCGAGCAATCAGCCCCAGCATTTT. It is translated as CASSYSPVASNQPQHF.

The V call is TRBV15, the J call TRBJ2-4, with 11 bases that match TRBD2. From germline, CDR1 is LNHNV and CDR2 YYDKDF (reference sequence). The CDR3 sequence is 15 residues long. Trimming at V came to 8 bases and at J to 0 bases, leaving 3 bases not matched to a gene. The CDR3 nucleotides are TGTGCCACCTTAGCGGGGGGGCTAGCCAAAAACATTCAGTACTTC. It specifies CATLAGGLAKNIQYF. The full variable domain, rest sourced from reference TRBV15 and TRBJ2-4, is DAMVIQNPRYQVTQFGKPVTLSCSQTLNHNVMYWYQQKSSQAPKLLFHYYDKDFNNEADTPDNFQSRRPNTSFCFLDIRSPGLGDTAMYLCATLAGGLAKNIQYFGAGTRLSVL.

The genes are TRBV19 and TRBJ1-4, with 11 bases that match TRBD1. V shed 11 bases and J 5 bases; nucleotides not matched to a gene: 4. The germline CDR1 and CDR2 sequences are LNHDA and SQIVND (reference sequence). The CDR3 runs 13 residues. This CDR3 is CASRDRGNEKLFF. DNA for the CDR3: TGTGCCTCACGGGACAGGGGGAATGAAAAACTGTTTTTT.

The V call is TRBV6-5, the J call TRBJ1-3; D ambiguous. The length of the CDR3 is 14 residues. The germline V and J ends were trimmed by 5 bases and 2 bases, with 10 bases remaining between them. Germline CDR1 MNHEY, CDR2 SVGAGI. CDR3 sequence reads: CASSRQAPGNTIYF. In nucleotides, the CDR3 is TGTGCCAGCAGTAGGCAGGCCCCTGGAAACACCATATATTTT.

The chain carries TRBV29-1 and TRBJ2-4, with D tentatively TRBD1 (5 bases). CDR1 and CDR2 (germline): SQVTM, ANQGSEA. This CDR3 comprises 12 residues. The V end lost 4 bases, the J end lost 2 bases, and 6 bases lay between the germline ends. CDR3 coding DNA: TGCAGCGTTGGACAGCCCAAAAACATTCAGTACTTC. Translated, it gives CSVGQPKNIQYF.

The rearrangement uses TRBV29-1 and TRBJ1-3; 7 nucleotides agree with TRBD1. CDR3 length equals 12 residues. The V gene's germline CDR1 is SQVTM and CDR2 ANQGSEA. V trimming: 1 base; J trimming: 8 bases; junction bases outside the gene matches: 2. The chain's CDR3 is CSVEATGDTIYF. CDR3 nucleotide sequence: TGCAGCGTTGAAGCAACAGGGGACACCATATATTTT.

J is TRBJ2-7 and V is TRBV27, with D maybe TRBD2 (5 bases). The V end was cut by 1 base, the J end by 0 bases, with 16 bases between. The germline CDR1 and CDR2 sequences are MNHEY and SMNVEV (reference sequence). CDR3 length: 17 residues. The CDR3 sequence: CASSLFSATGSSYEQYF. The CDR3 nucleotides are TGTGCCAGCAGTTTATTCTCCGCGACGGGGAGCTCCTACGAGCAGTACTTC.

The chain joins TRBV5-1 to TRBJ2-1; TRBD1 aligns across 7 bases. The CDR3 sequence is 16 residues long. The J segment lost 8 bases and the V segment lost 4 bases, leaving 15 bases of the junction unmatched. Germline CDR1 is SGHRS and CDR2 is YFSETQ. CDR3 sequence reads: CASSHQGGYSYHEQFF. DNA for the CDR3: TGCGCCAGCAGCCATCAAGGGGGCTACTCATATCATGAGCAGTTCTTC.

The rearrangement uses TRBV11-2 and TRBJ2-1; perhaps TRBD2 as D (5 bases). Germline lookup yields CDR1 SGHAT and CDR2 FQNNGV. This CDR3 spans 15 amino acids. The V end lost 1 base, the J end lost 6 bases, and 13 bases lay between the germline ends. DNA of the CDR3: TGTGCCAGCAGCTTAGTCGCTAGCTGGGGCAATGAGCAGTTCTTC. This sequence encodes CASSLVASWGNEQFF.

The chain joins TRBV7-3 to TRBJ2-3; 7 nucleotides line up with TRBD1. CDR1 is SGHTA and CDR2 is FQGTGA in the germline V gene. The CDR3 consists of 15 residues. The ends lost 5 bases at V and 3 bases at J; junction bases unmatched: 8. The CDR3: CASSIRQGGTDTQYF. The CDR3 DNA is TGTGCCAGCAGCATAAGACAGGGTGGAACAGATACGCAGTATTTT.

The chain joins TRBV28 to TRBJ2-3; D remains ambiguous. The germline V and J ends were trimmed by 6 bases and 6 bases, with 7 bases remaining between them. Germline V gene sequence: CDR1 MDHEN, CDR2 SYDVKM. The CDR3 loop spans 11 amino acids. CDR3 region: CASSHTDTQYF. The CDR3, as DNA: TGTGCCAGCAGCCACACGGATACGCAGTATTTT.

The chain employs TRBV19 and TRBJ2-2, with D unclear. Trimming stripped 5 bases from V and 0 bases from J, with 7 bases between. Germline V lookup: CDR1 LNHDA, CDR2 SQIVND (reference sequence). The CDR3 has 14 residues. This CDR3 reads CASSLNANTGELFF. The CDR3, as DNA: TGTGCCAGTAGTCTAAATGCGAACACCGGGGAGCTGTTTTTT.